This passage covers 26 T cell receptor beta chains from one sample sequenced in a study of T cells after somatic rescue of genetic block. Profiling relied on immunoSEQ multiplex PCR, and the TCRdb table lists in-frame clones only, not all of them. Of about 68,000 clones in the sample, just under 95% are singletons; the top ten hold roughly 2.8%. Sequencing used peripheral blood mononuclear cells (PBMCs). These receptors originate from a man between 40 and 49 years old.

The genes are TRBV6-4 and TRBJ2-3; D might be TRBD1 (5 bases). This CDR3 is 13 amino acids long. The V gene lost 4 bases and the J gene lost 6 bases, with 11 bases spanning the gap. CDR1 is MRHNA, CDR2 SNTAGT, per germline. This CDR3 is CASSVTRADTQYF. The CDR3 DNA is TGTGCCAGCAGTGTCACCAGGGCCGATACGCAGTATTTT.

V is TRBV7-8 and J is TRBJ1-2, with 7 bases identical to TRBD1. The CDR3 runs 13 residues. V was clipped by 5 bases and J by 8 bases; unmatched bases: 8. Germline assignment: CDR1 SGHVS and CDR2 FQNEAQ. The CDR3 DNA reads TGTGCCAGCAGCGCCGACAGGGTGGGCGGCTACACCTTC. Encoded protein: CASSADRVGGYTF. The variable domain in full, completed from reference TRBV7-8 and TRBJ1-2, reads GAGVSQSPRYKVAKRGQDVALRCDPISGHVSLFWYQQALGQGPEFLTYFQNEAQLDKSGLPSDRFFAERPEGSVSTLKIQRTQQEDSAVYLCASSADRVGGYTFGSGTRLTVV.

This chain uses TRBV6-5 with TRBJ1-3; the D is unclear. Looked up from germline, CDR1 is MNHEY and CDR2 is SVGAGI. V lost 0 bases to trimming and J lost 0 bases, with 6 bases between them. This CDR3 contains 15 residues. In DNA form, the CDR3 reads TGTGCCAGCAGTTACTCTCGATTCTCTGGAAACACCATATATTTT. It encodes CASSYSRFSGNTIYF.

This clone showed up just once. V gene TRBV28 combines with J gene TRBJ2-6; D ambiguous. This CDR3 has 13 residues. Per germline, CDR1 MDHEN and CDR2 SYDVKM. Trimming stripped 2 bases from V and 9 bases from J, with 8 bases between. Here the CDR3 reads CASSLGGNNVLTF. The CDR3 bases are TGTGCCAGCAGTTTAGGCGGTAACAACGTCCTGACTTTC.

CDR3 bases: TGTGCCAGTAGCTTTGGACAGGGGAGGGGAGATACGCAGTATTTT. It is translated as CASSFGQGRGDTQYF. The chain is built from TRBV19 and TRBJ2-3; 9 bases align to TRBD1. The CDR3 totals 15 residues. Losses at the gene ends were 6 bases for V and 5 bases for J; bases not matched to a gene: 9. CDR1 and CDR2 from the germline V gene are LNHDA and SQIVND (reference sequence).

The chain links TRBV30 to TRBJ1-4, with 9 bases fitting TRBD1. Germline V gene sequence: CDR1 GTSNPN, CDR2 SVGIG (reference sequence). Trimming cost V 5 bases and J 2 bases; bases outside gene matches: 3. The length of the CDR3 is 14 residues. CDR3 DNA sequence: TGTGCCTGGGGACAGGGGCTGACTAATGAAAAACTGTTTTTT. Amino acid sequence: CAWGQGLTNEKLFF.

The sample holds one count of this clone. The rearrangement joins TRBV27 to TRBJ2-1; 12 bases match TRBD2. The ends lost 5 bases at V and 10 bases at J; junction bases unmatched: 15. CDR1 and CDR2 from the germline V gene are MNHEY and SMNVEV (reference sequence). The CDR3 runs 17 residues. CDR3 region: CASSPNLLAGGPGEQFF. Here the CDR3 DNA reads TGTGCCAGCAGTCCTAACCTTCTAGCGGGGGGGCCCGGGGAGCAGTTCTTC.

The chain recombines TRBV29-1 with TRBJ1-1; D is undetermined. The CDR3 is 14 amino acids. CDR1 SQVTM and CDR2 ANQGSEA come from the germline V gene. The germline V and J ends were trimmed by 1 base and 0 bases, with 9 bases remaining between them. CDR3 region: CSVEVAKLNTEAFF. Here the CDR3 DNA reads TGCAGCGTTGAAGTGGCGAAGCTGAACACTGAAGCTTTCTTT.

The chain uses TRBV27 and TRBJ1-2; 9 nucleotides line up with TRBD1. J was trimmed by 4 bases and V by 6 bases; bases with no gene match: 6. Germline V gene sequence: CDR1 MNHEY, CDR2 SMNVEV (reference sequence). This CDR3 has 14 amino acids. CDR3 region: CASRSQGAVYGYTF. The CDR3 DNA sequence: TGTGCCAGCAGGTCACAGGGGGCAGTCTATGGCTACACCTTC.

V and J are TRBV11-2 and TRBJ2-2; 7 nucleotides line up with TRBD2. The CDR3 is 15 residues long. V lost 5 bases and J lost 3; bases outside the gene matches: 6. The germline V gene has CDR1 SGHAT and CDR2 FQNNGV. CDR3 region: CASSPGTTHTGELFF. In DNA, the CDR3 is TGTGCCAGCAGCCCCGGGACTACCCACACCGGGGAGCTGTTTTTT.

This clone was counted once. The genes are TRBV10-3 and TRBJ2-7; maybe TRBD1 (6 bases). The ends were cut back, 5 bases at V and 3 bases at J, with 11 bases in the middle. This CDR3 spans 13 amino acids. The germline gives CDR1 ENHRY, CDR2 SYGVKD. This chain's CDR3 is CAISQDRNYEQYF. CDR3 in DNA: TGTGCCATCAGTCAGGACAGAAACTACGAGCAGTACTTC.

In regard to this clone: At one end, the junction sequence differs from germline, possibly due to a read error. The chain is built from TRBV7-2 and TRBJ1-3; D remains ambiguous. CDR1 is SGHTA, CDR2 FQGNSA, per germline. The CDR3 totals 16 residues. CDR3 in DNA: TGTGCCAGCAGACAACGGCCCGATAACTCTGGAGACACCATATATTTT. Protein sequence: CASRQRPDNSGDTIYF. The full variable domain, rest sourced from reference TRBV7-2 and TRBJ1-3, is GAGVSQSPSNKVTEKGKDVELRCDPISGHTALYWYRQSLGQGLEFLIYFQGNSAPDKSGLPSDRFSAERTGGSVSTLTIQRTQQEDSAVYLCASRQRPDNSGDTIYFGEGSWLTVV.

The chain carries TRBV30 and TRBJ2-1; D remains unclear. The CDR3 has 11 amino acids. V dropped 2 bases and J dropped 9 bases, with 8 bases sitting between them. CDR1 GTSNPN and CDR2 SVGIG come from the germline V gene (reference sequence). In DNA form, the CDR3 reads TGTGCCTGGAGTCTCGGCGGTGAGCAGTTCTTC. This codes for CAWSLGGEQFF.

The chain employs TRBV4-1 and TRBJ1-1, with no clear D. V gave up 1 base and J gave up 5 bases, with 14 bases separating them. The CDR3 runs to 15 residues. The germline V gene has CDR1 MGHRA and CDR2 YSYEKL. Here the CDR3 reads CASSQVPPSRTEAFF. The CDR3 nucleotides read TGCGCCAGCAGCCAAGTCCCGCCGAGCAGAACTGAAGCTTTCTTT.

J is TRBJ2-5 and V is TRBV5-1, with D unresolved. The germline V gene has CDR1 SGHRS and CDR2 YFSETQ. There are 13 residues in the CDR3. Trimming cost V 0 bases and J 4 bases, with 7 bases left between them. The CDR3, as DNA: TGCGCCAGCAGCTTGGCTCCGCTAGAGACCCAGTACTTC. It codes for CASSLAPLETQYF. The variable domain in full, completed from reference TRBV5-1 and TRBJ2-5, reads KAGVTQTPRYLIKTRGQQVTLSCSPISGHRSVSWYQQTPGQGLQFLFEYFSETQRNKGNFPGRFSGRQFSNSRSEMNVSTLELGDSALYLCASSLAPLETQYFGPGTRLLVL.

The V call is TRBV5-1, the J call TRBJ1-2, with a possible D match to TRBD1 (5 bases). V lost 4 bases and J 2 bases, leaving 12 bases between the germline ends. Germline V CDR1 and CDR2: SGHRS, YFSETQ. This CDR3 has 14 residues. CDR3: CASSRGDGNYGYTF. The DNA for the CDR3 is TGCGCCAGCAGCCGGGGGGACGGCAACTATGGCTACACCTTC.

The chain recombines TRBV19 with TRBJ1-1, with D hard to call. The CDR3 extends over 15 amino acids. V lost 1 base to trimming and J lost 0 bases, with 9 bases between them. Germline loops: CDR1 LNHDA, CDR2 SQIVND (reference sequence). The CDR3 sequence is CASSIGNRMNTEAFF. The CDR3 coding sequence is TGTGCCAGTAGTATAGGAAACAGAATGAACACTGAAGCTTTCTTT.

V usage is TRBV6-1 and J usage is TRBJ2-3; D perhaps matches TRBD2 (6 bases). The CDR3 extends over 16 amino acids. V shed 3 bases and J shed 0 bases, with 13 bases lying between them. Germline CDR1 is MNHNS and CDR2 is SASEGT. The DNA of the CDR3 is TGTGCCAGCAGTGATGACGGACTACTCAGCACAGATACGCAGTATTTT. Its protein product is CASSDDGLLSTDTQYF.

The chain joins TRBV6-5 to TRBJ1-5; D remains ambiguous. Deletions cut 0 bases from V and 0 bases from J, with 6 bases between. This CDR3 has 15 amino acids. Germline V CDR1 and CDR2: MNHEY, SVGAGI. The CDR3 reads CASSYSRNSNQPQHF. In nucleotides, the CDR3 is TGTGCCAGCAGTTACTCCAGGAATAGCAATCAGCCCCAGCATTTT.

This chain joins TRBV11-2 and TRBJ2-7; TRBD2 agrees at 8 bases. This CDR3 spans 15 amino acids. The germline CDR1 and CDR2 sequences are SGHAT and FQNNGV. J lost 5 bases, V lost 1 base, and 7 bases had no gene match. CDR3 coding DNA: TGTGCCAGCAGCTTAGGGAGCGGGAGAGCCCACGAGCAGTACTTC. This encodes CASSLGSGRAHEQYF.

This clone is a singleton in its sample. J is TRBJ2-1 and V is TRBV18, with 9 bases that match TRBD2. V shed 1 base, J shed 3 bases, and the junction held 7 bases outside the gene matches. CDR1 KGHSH and CDR2 LQKENI come from the germline V gene. CDR3 length: 17 residues. CDR3 region: CASSPLAGEVYYNEQFF. Here the CDR3 DNA reads TGTGCCAGCTCACCACTAGCGGGAGAGGTGTACTACAATGAGCAGTTCTTC.

The chain is built from TRBV4-1 and TRBJ1-5; a weak D match, TRBD1 (5 bases). V was cut by 0 bases and J by 2 bases, with 11 bases left in between. The CDR3 runs 16 residues. Germline CDR1 reads MGHRA; CDR2 reads YSYEKL. The DNA for the CDR3 is TGCGCCAGCAGCCAAGACGGGGGGTTGGGCAATCAGCCCCAGCATTTT. As protein: CASSQDGGLGNQPQHF.

Here the CDR3 reads CASREAYQETQYF. The CDR3 nucleotides read TGTGCCAGCAGGGAGGCCTACCAAGAGACCCAGTACTTC. The chain is built from TRBV6-1 and TRBJ2-5, with a tentative D call TRBD2 (5 bases). CDR3 size: 13 residues. Germline CDR1 is MNHNS and CDR2 is SASEGT. Trimming removed 6 bases at V and 0 bases at J, with 8 bases between.

The chain carries TRBV27 and TRBJ2-3, with TRBD2 matching over 13 bases. CDR1 is MNHEY and CDR2 is SMNVEV in the germline V gene (reference sequence). The CDR3 is 17 amino acids. Trimming at V came to 5 bases and at J to 3 bases, leaving 8 bases not matched to a gene. The CDR3 here is CASSTRLAGGRTDTQYF. For the CDR3, the DNA is TGTGCCAGCAGTACCCGACTAGCGGGGGGTAGGACAGATACGCAGTATTTT.

The chain employs TRBV7-9 and TRBJ2-5; D tentatively fits TRBD1 or TRBD2 (6 bases each). This CDR3 is 16 amino acids long. V was pared by 6 bases and J by 4 bases, with 21 bases between. From germline, CDR1 is SEHNR and CDR2 FQNEAQ (reference sequence). In nucleotides, the CDR3 is TGTGCCAGCAGTCCCGAGGGGGGACCTGGAAGAGAGACCCAGTACTTC. Translating gives CASSPEGGPGRETQYF.

The rearrangement uses TRBV11-2 and TRBJ2-7; 7 nucleotides line up with TRBD2. V shed 7 bases, J shed 0 bases, and the junction held 6 bases outside the gene matches. CDR3 length equals 14 residues. Germline V gene lookup returns CDR1 SGHAT and CDR2 FQNNGV. CDR3 protein: CASTFGGSSYEQYF. The CDR3 DNA follows: TGTGCCAGCACCTTCGGCGGGAGCTCCTACGAGCAGTACTTC.